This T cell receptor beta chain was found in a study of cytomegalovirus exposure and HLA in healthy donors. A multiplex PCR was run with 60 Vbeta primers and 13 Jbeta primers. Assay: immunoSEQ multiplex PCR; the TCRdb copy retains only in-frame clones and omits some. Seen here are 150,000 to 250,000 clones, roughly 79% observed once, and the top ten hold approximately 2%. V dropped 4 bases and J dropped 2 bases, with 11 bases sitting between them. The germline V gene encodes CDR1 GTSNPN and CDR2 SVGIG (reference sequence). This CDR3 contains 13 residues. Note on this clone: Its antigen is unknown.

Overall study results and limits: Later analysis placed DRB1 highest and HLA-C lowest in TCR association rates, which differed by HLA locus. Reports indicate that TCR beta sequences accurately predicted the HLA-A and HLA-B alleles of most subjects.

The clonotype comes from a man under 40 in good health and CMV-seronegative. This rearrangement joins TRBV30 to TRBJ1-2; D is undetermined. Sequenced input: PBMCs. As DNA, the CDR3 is TGTGCCTGGACCCGGAGATTAAACTATGGCTACACCTTC. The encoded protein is CAWTRRLNYGYTF. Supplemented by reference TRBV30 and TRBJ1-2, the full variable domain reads SQTIHQWPATLVQPVGSPLSLECTVEGTSNPNLYWYRQAAGRGLQLLFYSVGIGQISSEVPQNLSASRPQDRQFILSSKKLLLSDSGFYLCAWTRRLNYGYTFGSGTRLTVV.